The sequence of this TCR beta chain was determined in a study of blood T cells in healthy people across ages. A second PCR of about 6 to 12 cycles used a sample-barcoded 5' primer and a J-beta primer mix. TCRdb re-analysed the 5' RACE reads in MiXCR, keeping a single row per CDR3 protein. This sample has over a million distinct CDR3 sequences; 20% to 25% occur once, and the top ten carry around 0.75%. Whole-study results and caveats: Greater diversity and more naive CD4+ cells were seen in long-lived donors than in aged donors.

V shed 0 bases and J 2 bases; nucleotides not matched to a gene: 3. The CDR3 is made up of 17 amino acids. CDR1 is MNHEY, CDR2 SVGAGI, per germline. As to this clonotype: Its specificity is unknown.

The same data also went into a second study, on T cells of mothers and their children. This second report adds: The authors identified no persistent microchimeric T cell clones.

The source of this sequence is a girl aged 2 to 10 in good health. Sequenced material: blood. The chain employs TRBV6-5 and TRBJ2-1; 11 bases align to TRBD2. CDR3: CASSYSTTSGAYNEQFF. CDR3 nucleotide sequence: TGTGCCAGCAGTTACTCGACGACTAGCGGGGCCTACAATGAGCAGTTCTTC.